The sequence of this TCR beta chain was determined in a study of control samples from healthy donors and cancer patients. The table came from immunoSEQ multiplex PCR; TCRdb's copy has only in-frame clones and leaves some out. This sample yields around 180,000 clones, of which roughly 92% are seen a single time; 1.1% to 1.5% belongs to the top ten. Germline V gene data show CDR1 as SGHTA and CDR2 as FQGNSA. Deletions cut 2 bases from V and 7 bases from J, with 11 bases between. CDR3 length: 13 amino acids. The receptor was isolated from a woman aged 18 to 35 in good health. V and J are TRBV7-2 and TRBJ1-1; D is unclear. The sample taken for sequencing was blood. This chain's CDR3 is CASSLLGLGEAFF. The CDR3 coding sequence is TGTGCCAGCAGCTTATTGGGGTTGGGTGAAGCTTTCTTT.